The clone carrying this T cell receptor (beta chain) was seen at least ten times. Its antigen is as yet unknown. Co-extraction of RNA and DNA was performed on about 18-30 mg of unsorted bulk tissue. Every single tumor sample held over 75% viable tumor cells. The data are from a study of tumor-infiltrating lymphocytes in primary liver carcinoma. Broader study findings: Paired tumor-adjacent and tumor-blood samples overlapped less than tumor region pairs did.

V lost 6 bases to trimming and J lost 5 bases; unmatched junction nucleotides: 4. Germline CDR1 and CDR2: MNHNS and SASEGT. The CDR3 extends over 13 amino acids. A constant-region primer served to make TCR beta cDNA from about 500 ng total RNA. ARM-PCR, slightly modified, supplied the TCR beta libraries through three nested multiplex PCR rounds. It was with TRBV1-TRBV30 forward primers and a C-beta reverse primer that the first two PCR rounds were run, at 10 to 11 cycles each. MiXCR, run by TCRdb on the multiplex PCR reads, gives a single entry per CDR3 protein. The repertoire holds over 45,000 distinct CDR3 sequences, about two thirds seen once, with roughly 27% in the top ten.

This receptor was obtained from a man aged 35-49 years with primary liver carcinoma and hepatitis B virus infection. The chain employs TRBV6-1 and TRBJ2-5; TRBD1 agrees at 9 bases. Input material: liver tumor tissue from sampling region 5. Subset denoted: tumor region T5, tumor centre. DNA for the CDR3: TGTGCCAGCAGCAGACAGGGGGTTGAGACCCAGTACTTC. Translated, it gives CASSRQGVETQYF.